One sample yielded the 26 T cell receptor beta chains listed below, sequenced in a study of Tregs in tolerant kidney transplant recipients. Only in-frame clones appear in the TCRdb table, and some are missing; sequencing was by immunoSEQ multiplex PCR. The top ten clones hold over 3.5% of a sample with 90,000 or so clones, 85% to 95% of them seen once. The sequenced sample consisted of CD8+ T cells from blood. The source is a human donor in good health.

This clone has just a few counts. The rearrangement joins TRBV6-6 to TRBJ2-7, with unresolved D. Germline CDR1 and CDR2: MNHNY and SVGAGI (reference sequence). V lost 4 bases and J lost 5, with 12 bases in between. The CDR3 covers 13 residues. CDR3 DNA: TGTGCCAGCAGTTCTTTAGAAATCGACGAGCAGTACTTC. Translating it yields CASSSLEIDEQYF.

The gene calls are TRBV5-4 and TRBJ2-1; 7 bases fit TRBD2. J was trimmed by 7 bases and V by 5 bases; bases with no gene match: 9. Germline values: CDR1 SGHNT, CDR2 YYREEE (reference sequence). There are 14 residues in the CDR3. The CDR3 DNA sequence: TGTGCCAGCAGATCCTCGGGAGGACCAAATGAGCAGTTCTTC. Its translation: CASRSSGGPNEQFF.

The chain carries TRBV10-1 and TRBJ1-1; 8 bases line up with TRBD1. The CDR3 has 17 amino acids. J gave up 8 bases and V 0 bases, and 14 bases lay outside the gene matches. Germline CDR1 and CDR2: WNHNN and SYGVQD (reference sequence). CDR3 in amino acids: CASSESEGDRSPSEAFF. CDR3 nucleotides: TGCGCCAGCAGTGAGTCCGAAGGGGACAGGAGCCCGTCAGAAGCTTTCTTT.

In the case of this clone: The sample has other DNA sequences that encode this CDR3 too. The chain employs TRBV19 and TRBJ2-7; 10 positions agree with TRBD1. Trimming removed 5 bases from V and 2 bases from J; junction bases left unmatched: 3. The germline CDR1 and CDR2 sequences are LNHDA and SQIVND (reference sequence). This CDR3 spans 14 amino acids. CDR3 residues: CASSLGTGAYEQYF. For the CDR3, the DNA is TGTGCCAGTAGTCTCGGGACAGGGGCCTACGAGCAGTACTTC.

This clone has just a few counts. J is TRBJ1-2 and V is TRBV10-2; D is unresolved. CDR3 size: 13 residues. CDR1 WSHSY and CDR2 SAAADI come from the germline V gene. V shed 2 bases and J shed 6 bases, with 10 bases lying between them. This chain's CDR3 is CASSEAGRNGYTF. In DNA form, the CDR3 reads TGCGCCAGCAGTGAGGCTGGGAGGAATGGCTACACCTTC.

The V and J genes are TRBV29-1 and TRBJ2-1; D is perhaps TRBD1 or TRBD2 (5 bases each). This CDR3 is built from 12 residues. CDR1 and CDR2 (germline): SQVTM, ANQGSEA. V lost 2 bases and J lost 12, with 14 bases in between. The CDR3 nucleotides read TGCAGCGTTGAAAGGCGAGGGGCCTGGCAGTTCTTC. It yields the protein CSVERRGAWQFF.

This chain connects TRBV7-9 to TRBJ1-3; D gene unclear. The V gene's germline CDR1 is SEHNR and CDR2 FQNEAQ (reference sequence). Between the trimmed V and J ends, which lost 1 base and 0 bases, there was a span of 7 bases. CDR3 length: 15 residues. The CDR3 nucleotides are TGTGCCAGCAGCTTAGGGACGAGCTCTGGAAACACCATATATTTT. The encoded protein is CASSLGTSSGNTIYF.

V and J are TRBV4-1 and TRBJ1-5; no reliable D call. Trimming left V 0 bases short and J 3 bases short, with 9 bases between. The CDR3 spans 15 residues. The V gene's germline CDR1 is MGHRA and CDR2 YSYEKL. CDR3 DNA: TGCGCCAGCAGCCAAGAAGGGCTGACCAATCAGCCCCAGCATTTT. It codes for CASSQEGLTNQPQHF.

This sequence joins TRBV6-5 and TRBJ1-2; unclear D gene. The length of the CDR3 is 11 residues. CDR1 and CDR2 from the germline V gene are MNHEY and SVGAGI. V lost 5 bases to trimming and J lost 5 bases, with 6 bases between them. The CDR3 nucleotides read TGTGCCAGCAGTGAAGGGTATGGCTACACCTTC. It yields the protein CASSEGYGYTF.

In nucleotides, the CDR3 is TGCGCCAGCAGCCAAGGAAAAGGCCTACTCTCCTACAATGAGCAGTTCTTC. Residues: CASSQGKGLLSYNEQFF. This sequence joins TRBV4-1 and TRBJ2-1; D gene uncertain. In germline, CDR1 is MGHRA, CDR2 YSYEKL. The CDR3 has 17 amino acids. V lost 1 base to trimming and J lost 0 bases, with 13 bases between them.

The rearrangement links TRBV6-4 to TRBJ1-2; D gene ambiguous. Germline V lookup: CDR1 MRHNA, CDR2 SNTAGT. The CDR3 length is 15 residues. V was clipped by 6 bases and J by 6 bases, with 20 bases between them. CDR3 sequence reads: CASSPNSLPRNGYTF. CDR3 DNA: TGTGCCAGCAGCCCTAACAGCCTTCCTCGGAATGGCTACACCTTC.

The rearrangement joins TRBV19 to TRBJ2-3; D call uncertain. The ends were cut back, 0 bases at V and 0 bases at J, with 13 bases in the middle. CDR1 LNHDA and CDR2 SQIVND come from the germline V gene (reference sequence). There are 17 residues in the CDR3. CDR3 in DNA: TGTGCCAGTAGTATAGATCTAGAGGTCTTTAGCACAGATACGCAGTATTTT. Translation gives CASSIDLEVFSTDTQYF. The variable domain in full, completed from reference TRBV19 and TRBJ2-3, reads DGGITQSPKYLFRKEGQNVTLSCEQNLNHDAMYWYRQDPGQGLRLIYYSQIVNDFQKGDIAEGYSVSREKKESFPLTVTSAQKNPTAFYLCASSIDLEVFSTDTQYFGPGTRLTVL.

This chain connects TRBV6-6 to TRBJ2-7; TRBD1 aligns across 7 bases. Germline assignment: CDR1 MNHNY and CDR2 SVGAGI (reference sequence). Trimming took 0 bases from V and 0 from J; bases not matched to a gene: 5. This CDR3 has 16 residues. The CDR3 protein is CASSYSTGMVSYEQYF. The CDR3 DNA sequence: TGTGCCAGCAGTTACTCGACAGGGATGGTCTCCTACGAGCAGTACTTC.

The chain links TRBV6-1 to TRBJ2-7; D is undetermined. Trimming removed 3 bases at V and 3 bases at J, with 12 bases between. The CDR3 is made up of 14 amino acids. Germline CDR1 and CDR2: MNHNS and SASEGT. The CDR3 is CASSERIVSYEQYF. For the CDR3, the DNA is TGTGCCAGCAGTGAGAGGATAGTCAGCTACGAGCAGTACTTC.

This clone was observed a single time. This sample also contains other DNA sequences that code for the same CDR3. V usage is TRBV19 and J usage is TRBJ1-5, with D possibly matching TRBD1 (5 bases). CDR1 is LNHDA, CDR2 SQIVND, per germline (reference sequence). V lost 3 bases, J lost 2 bases, and 8 bases lay in between. This CDR3 has 14 residues. The CDR3 loop is CASSIRDRNQPQHF. The CDR3 DNA is TGTGCCAGTAGTATCCGGGACCGCAATCAGCCCCAGCATTTT.

The rearrangement uses TRBV10-1 and TRBJ1-2, with unresolved D. This CDR3 has 12 residues. Trimming removed 2 bases from V and 7 bases from J, with 8 bases in between. Germline V gives CDR1 WNHNN, CDR2 SYGVQD (reference sequence). The CDR3 DNA sequence: TGCGCCAGCAGTGAGGATGAGCTTGGCTACACCTTC. Protein sequence: CASSEDELGYTF.

The CDR3 loop is CASSLKPGASEQYF. The CDR3 DNA is TGTGCCAGCAGCTTAAAGCCGGGGGCGAGCGAGCAGTACTTC. V and J are TRBV11-2 and TRBJ2-7; possibly TRBD1 or TRBD2 for D (6 bases each). Trimming shortened V by 2 bases and J by 6 bases, and 14 bases separated the two germline ends. CDR3 length: 14 residues. Per the germline V gene, CDR1 is SGHAT and CDR2 is FQNNGV. The whole variable domain, filled in from reference TRBV11-2 and TRBJ2-7, reads EAGVAQSPRYKIIEKRQSVAFWCNPISGHATLYWYQQILGQGPKLLIQFQNNGVVDDSQLPKDRFSAERLKGVDSTLKIQPAKLEDSAVYLCASSLKPGASEQYFGPGTRLTVT.

The V gene is TRBV4-1, the J gene TRBJ1-1; D call uncertain. From germline, CDR1 is MGHRA and CDR2 YSYEKL. This CDR3 spans 13 amino acids. Trimming shortened V by 4 bases and J by 4 bases, and 10 bases separated the two germline ends. DNA of the CDR3: TGCGCCAGCAGCCTTAAGGTGGCCACTGAAGCTTTCTTT. It is translated as CASSLKVATEAFF.

The CDR3 reads CASSQDSGGGPVDTQYF. The DNA for the CDR3 is TGTGCCAGCAGCCAAGATAGTGGTGGAGGGCCAGTAGATACGCAGTATTTT. This chain joins TRBV5-4 and TRBJ2-3; TRBD2 might be the D (6 bases). Trimming cost V 4 bases and J 5 bases, with 23 bases left between them. Germline loops: CDR1 SGHNT, CDR2 YYREEE (reference sequence). This CDR3 is built from 17 residues.

The chain carries TRBV27 and TRBJ1-2; D is ambiguous. The CDR3 extends over 15 amino acids. V was trimmed by 1 base and J by 1 base, leaving 10 bases between them. The germline CDR1 and CDR2 sequences are MNHEY and SMNVEV (reference sequence). Written as DNA, the CDR3 is TGTGCCAGCAGTTTATGGGCGCAGGATAACTATGGCTACACCTTC. This gives the protein CASSLWAQDNYGYTF.

The chain employs TRBV7-9 and TRBJ1-1, with D perhaps TRBD1 (5 bases). Deletions cut 7 bases from V and 6 bases from J, with 21 bases between. Germline V gene lookup returns CDR1 SEHNR and CDR2 FQNEAQ (reference sequence). There are 15 residues in the CDR3. The CDR3 reads CASILPGGELAEAFF. In DNA form, the CDR3 reads TGTGCCAGCATCCTCCCCGGGGGGGAGTTGGCTGAAGCTTTCTTT.

The rearrangement uses TRBV11-3 and TRBJ1-2; 8 positions agree with TRBD1. The CDR3 has 15 amino acids. Trimming removed 5 bases from V and 3 bases from J; junction bases left unmatched: 8. Germline CDR1 and CDR2: SGHNT and YENEEA. The CDR3 spells CASSPTGEGDYGYTF. As DNA, the CDR3 is TGTGCCAGCAGCCCGACAGGGGAAGGGGACTATGGCTACACCTTC.

V and J are TRBV19 and TRBJ2-1, with D uncertain. Germline V gene sequence: CDR1 LNHDA, CDR2 SQIVND (reference sequence). There are 14 residues in the CDR3. V shed 2 bases and J shed 10 bases, with 15 bases lying between them. The CDR3: CASSITLTPWEQFF. CDR3 in DNA: TGTGCCAGTAGTATAACCCTGACTCCGTGGGAGCAGTTCTTC.

This rearrangement joins TRBV7-8 to TRBJ2-1, with TRBD2 matching 15 bases. The CDR3 extends over 19 amino acids. The germline CDR1 and CDR2 sequences are SGHVS and FQNEAQ. Trimming at V came to 4 bases and at J to 4 bases, leaving 11 bases not matched to a gene. The CDR3 DNA is TGTGCCAGCAGCTCCACCGGGACTAGCGGGGGGCTTTTATACAATGAGCAGTTCTTC. It yields the protein CASSSTGTSGGLLYNEQFF.

The chain uses TRBV29-1 and TRBJ1-2; D is uncertain. The CDR3 is 13 amino acids. V dropped 3 bases and J dropped 2 bases, with 10 bases sitting between them. Germline CDR1 SQVTM, CDR2 ANQGSEA. The CDR3, as DNA: TGCAGCGTTGATATAGGGTCGAACTATGGCTACACCTTC. Translation: CSVDIGSNYGYTF. Full variable domain (remainder filled in from reference TRBV29-1 and TRBJ1-2): SAVISQKPSRDICQRGTSLTIQCQVDSQVTMMFWYRQQPGQSLTLIATANQGSEATYESGFVIDKFPISRPNLTFSTLTVSNMSPEDSSIYLCSVDIGSNYGYTFGSGTRLTVV.

This chain joins TRBV9 and TRBJ1-2; 7 bases map to TRBD1. Germline lookup yields CDR1 SGDLS and CDR2 YYNGEE. The V segment lost 3 bases and the J segment 7 bases; nucleotides outside the gene matches: 12. The CDR3 sequence is 15 residues long. DNA of the CDR3: TGTGCCAGCAGCGCTAATCGACAGGGAAGAATTGGCTACACCTTC. As protein: CASSANRQGRIGYTF.